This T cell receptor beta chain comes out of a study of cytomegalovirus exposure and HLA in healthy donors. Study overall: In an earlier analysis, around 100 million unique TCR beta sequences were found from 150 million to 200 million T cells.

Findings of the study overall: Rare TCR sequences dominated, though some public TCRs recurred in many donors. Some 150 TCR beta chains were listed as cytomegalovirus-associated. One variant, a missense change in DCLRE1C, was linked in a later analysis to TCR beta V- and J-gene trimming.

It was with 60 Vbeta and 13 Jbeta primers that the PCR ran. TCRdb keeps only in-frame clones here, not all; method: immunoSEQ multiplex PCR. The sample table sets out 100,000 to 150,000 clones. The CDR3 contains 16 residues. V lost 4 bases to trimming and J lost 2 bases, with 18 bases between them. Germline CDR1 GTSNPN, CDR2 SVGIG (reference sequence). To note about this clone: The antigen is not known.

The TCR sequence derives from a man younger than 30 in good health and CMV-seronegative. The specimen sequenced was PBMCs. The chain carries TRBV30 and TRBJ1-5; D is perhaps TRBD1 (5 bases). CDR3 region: CAWKAPGGEGNQPQHF. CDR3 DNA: TGTGCCTGGAAGGCCCCGGGAGGGGAAGGCAATCAGCCCCAGCATTTT.